The 20 T cell receptor beta chains below were found in one sample sequenced in a study of neurological immune-mediated disorders. Each CDR3 protein is one row after TCRdb ran MiXCR on the 5' RACE reads. This sample yields 11,000 to 15,000 distinct CDR3 sequences, of which about 6.8% are seen a single time; roughly 24% belongs to the top ten. Source material: CD8+ T cells from blood. The receptor source for this set is a woman aged 40-49 years in good health.

This clonotype occurred many times. The V and J genes are TRBV5-1 and TRBJ2-6, with 9 nucleotides matching TRBD1. Germline V CDR1 and CDR2: SGHRS, YFSETQ. J gave up 0 bases and V 4 bases, and 8 bases lay outside the gene matches. The CDR3 totals 18 residues. CDR3 amino acids: CASSGWGQGDSGANVLTF. CDR3 nucleotide sequence: TGCGCCAGCAGCGGGTGGGGACAGGGCGACTCTGGGGCCAACGTCCTGACTTTC. Looking up the rest from reference TRBV5-1 and TRBJ2-6 gives the full variable domain: KAGVTQTPRYLIKTRGQQVTLSCSPISGHRSVSWYQQTPGQGLQFLFEYFSETQRNKGNFPGRFSGRQFSNSRSEMNVSTLELGDSALYLCASSGWGQGDSGANVLTFGAGSRLTVL.

This clonotype was counted ten times or more. The chain employs TRBV5-1 and TRBJ2-7; TRBD2 matches 12 bases. V shed 4 bases, J shed 2 bases, and the junction held 4 bases outside the gene matches. Germline V gene lookup returns CDR1 SGHRS and CDR2 YFSETQ. There are 15 residues in the CDR3. In DNA form, the CDR3 reads TGCGCCAGCAGCCAGACTAGCGGGGGACCCTACGAGCAGTACTTC. Its translation is CASSQTSGGPYEQYF.

Many counts were recorded for this clonotype. The V call is TRBV12-3 or TRBV12-4, the J call TRBJ2-1; TRBD2 is a possible D gene (5 bases). The V end lost 6 bases, the J end lost 10 bases, and 19 bases lay between the germline ends. The CDR3 is 14 amino acids. DNA for the CDR3: TGTGCCAGCAGCCTAGGCGGACTCATTGCGGAGCAGTTCTTC. Its translation is CASSLGGLIAEQFF.

This clonotype was observed at least ten times. The genes are TRBV12-3 or TRBV12-4 and TRBJ1-5; D uncertain. Trimming left V 1 base short and J 2 bases short, with 0 bases between. The CDR3 is 12 residues long. The CDR3 DNA reads as TGTGCCAGCAGTTTAGGCAATCAGCCCCAGCATTTT. Translating gives CASSLGNQPQHF.

This clonotype has ten or more counts. One end of the junction varies from germline; a read error may be responsible. This sequence joins TRBV20-1 and TRBJ2-7, with D possibly being TRBD2 (6 bases). CDR1 DFQATT and CDR2 SNEGSKA come from the germline V gene (reference sequence). CDR3 length: 10 amino acids. CDR3 in amino acids: CSATRSGPVF. DNA of the CDR3: TGCAGTGCTACCCGCAGCGGGCCTGTCTTC.

The sample holds many counts of this clonotype. The chain combines TRBV14 with TRBJ2-3; D may be TRBD1 (6 bases). The CDR3 is 14 amino acids. V shed 0 bases and J shed 9 bases, with 13 bases lying between them. The germline V gene encodes CDR1 SGHDN and CDR2 FVKESK. CDR3 loop: CASSQEERGTTQYF. DNA for the CDR3: TGTGCCAGCAGCCAAGAGGAAAGGGGGACAACGCAGTATTTT.

Many counts were recorded for this clonotype. The CDR3 bases are TGTGCCAGCGTAACAGGGGAGCAATGGCCCCAGCATTTT. Translated, it gives CASVTGEQWPQHF. The gene calls are TRBV6-1 and TRBJ1-5, with TRBD1 matching over 7 bases. The germline V gene has CDR1 MNHNS and CDR2 SASEGT. The CDR3 has 13 amino acids. V lost 8 bases, J lost 9 bases, and 10 bases stayed unmatched.

This clonotype came up many times. The rearrangement uses TRBV15 and TRBJ1-5; 7 bases fit TRBD1. V shed 0 bases, J shed 7 bases, and the junction held 6 bases outside the gene matches. The CDR3 runs to 15 residues. Germline CDR1 is LNHNV and CDR2 is YYDKDF (reference sequence). The CDR3 protein is CATSRDKGAGQPQHF. The CDR3 DNA is TGTGCCACCAGCAGAGATAAGGGGGCGGGCCAGCCCCAGCATTTT.

This clonotype was counted at least ten times. J is TRBJ2-7 and V is TRBV5-1, with 10 bases matching TRBD2. The V gene end was trimmed by 4 bases and the J gene end by 3 bases; junction bases not matched to a gene: 10. Looked up from germline, CDR1 is SGHRS and CDR2 is YFSETQ. The CDR3 loop spans 16 amino acids. The chain's CDR3 is CASSLPTGTSDYEQYF. The CDR3 region has the DNA TGCGCCAGCAGCCTGCCTACCGGGACTAGCGACTACGAGCAGTACTTC.

In its sample, this clonotype was seen many times. The chain has TRBV10-1 and TRBJ2-2, with D perhaps TRBD2 (6 bases). The CDR3 runs to 12 residues. Trimming took off 6 bases at V and 7 bases at J, with 9 bases between the two ends. Germline CDR1 is WNHNN and CDR2 is SYGVQD (reference sequence). The CDR3, as DNA: TGCGCCAGCAGGGAGGGAGTCGGGGAGCTGTTTTTT. Amino acid sequence: CASREGVGELFF.

There are many counts of this clonotype. The J gene is TRBJ1-2, the V gene TRBV14, with D hard to call. Trimming cost V 4 bases and J 5 bases, with 11 bases left between them. CDR1 and CDR2 from the germline V gene are SGHDN and FVKESK. CDR3 length equals 13 residues. The CDR3 reads CASSLSPAYGYTF. The CDR3 coding sequence is TGTGCCAGCAGCCTTTCCCCCGCATATGGCTACACCTTC.

This clonotype appeared a few times. This may arise from a read error, as a much more abundant clone is one base away. The CDR3 nucleotides read TGTGCCATCAGTGAGTCTCAGGGGAAAGATACGCAGTATTTT. This translates into CAISESQGKDTQYF. The V gene is TRBV10-3, the J gene TRBJ2-3; a possible D gene is TRBD1 (6 bases). CDR1 and CDR2 from the germline V gene are ENHRY and SYGVKD. The CDR3 has 14 residues. The V and J ends lost 0 bases and 5 bases respectively, with 9 bases between them.

This clonotype was found many times. The rearrangement joins TRBV12-3 or TRBV12-4 to TRBJ2-1; D is ambiguous. Trimming took 6 bases from V and 3 from J, leaving 15 bases between them. The CDR3 has 15 amino acids. CDR3 protein: CASSLLGVSYNEQFF. In DNA form, the CDR3 reads TGTGCCAGCAGCTTGCTGGGCGTGAGCTACAATGAGCAGTTCTTC.

This clonotype was counted ten times or more. The chain employs TRBV5-1 and TRBJ2-1; 11 nucleotides match TRBD2. Germline CDR1 and CDR2: SGHRS and YFSETQ. The V gene end was trimmed by 5 bases and the J gene end by 3 bases; junction bases not matched to a gene: 4. This CDR3 has 15 residues. As DNA, the CDR3 is TGCGCCAGCAGGGGTAGCGGGAGGGACTACAATGAGCAGTTCTTC. It codes for CASRGSGRDYNEQFF.

This clonotype was detected ten times or more. The chain carries TRBV20-1 and TRBJ2-5; D gene uncertain. Trimming removed 0 bases at V and 1 base at J, with 9 bases between. The CDR3 extends over 14 amino acids. The germline V gene encodes CDR1 DFQATT and CDR2 SNEGSKA (reference sequence). CDR3 DNA: TGCAGTGCTAGAGATATCCAGGTCCAAGAGACCCAGTACTTC. Residues: CSARDIQVQETQYF.

This clonotype was seen at least ten times. The V call is TRBV29-1, the J call TRBJ1-2; perhaps TRBD1 as D (6 bases). Germline V gene data show CDR1 as SQVTM and CDR2 as ANQGSEA. Trimming stripped 6 bases from V and 6 bases from J, with 14 bases between. The length of the CDR3 is 12 residues. CDR3 DNA sequence: TGCAGCGTGATGGGGACACCCGATGGCTACACCTTC. Protein sequence: CSVMGTPDGYTF.

This clonotype showed up many times. The genes are TRBV5-5 and TRBJ2-2; the D is unclear. The CDR3 sequence is 13 residues long. The V gene lost 1 base and the J gene lost 4 bases, with 5 bases spanning the gap. Looked up from germline, CDR1 is SGHKS and CDR2 is YYEKEE (reference sequence). CDR3 protein: CASSLRSTGELFF. CDR3 DNA sequence: TGTGCCAGCAGCTTGAGGTCCACCGGGGAGCTGTTTTTT.

Ten or more counts support this clonotype. The chain has TRBV13 and TRBJ2-3; 10 bases agree with TRBD2. Germline V gene sequence: CDR1 PRHDT, CDR2 FYEKMQ (reference sequence). Losses at the gene ends were 5 bases for V and 2 bases for J; bases not matched to a gene: 7. The CDR3 loop spans 16 amino acids. The CDR3 here is CASSTLAGVDTDTQYF. CDR3 coding DNA: TGTGCCAGCAGCACCCTAGCGGGAGTCGACACAGATACGCAGTATTTT.

This clonotype was observed at least ten times. V gene TRBV20-1 combines with J gene TRBJ2-1, with 9 bases lining up with TRBD2. V shed 0 bases and J 7 bases; nucleotides not matched to a gene: 7. The CDR3 covers 15 residues. Germline V CDR1 and CDR2: DFQATT, SNEGSKA (reference sequence). Here the CDR3 DNA reads TGCAGTGCTAGAGATCGCGGGGGGGCATGGAATGAGCAGTTCTTC. Translated, it gives CSARDRGGAWNEQFF.

This clonotype was seen ten or more times. The genes are TRBV20-1 and TRBJ2-7, with TRBD2 matching over 13 bases. Trimming cost V 0 bases and J 4 bases; bases outside gene matches: 9. CDR3 length: 17 residues. Germline assignment: CDR1 DFQATT and CDR2 SNEGSKA (reference sequence). The chain's CDR3 is CSARDAERGLAGYEQYF. In nucleotides, the CDR3 is TGCAGTGCTAGAGATGCCGAGAGGGGACTAGCGGGATACGAGCAGTACTTC.